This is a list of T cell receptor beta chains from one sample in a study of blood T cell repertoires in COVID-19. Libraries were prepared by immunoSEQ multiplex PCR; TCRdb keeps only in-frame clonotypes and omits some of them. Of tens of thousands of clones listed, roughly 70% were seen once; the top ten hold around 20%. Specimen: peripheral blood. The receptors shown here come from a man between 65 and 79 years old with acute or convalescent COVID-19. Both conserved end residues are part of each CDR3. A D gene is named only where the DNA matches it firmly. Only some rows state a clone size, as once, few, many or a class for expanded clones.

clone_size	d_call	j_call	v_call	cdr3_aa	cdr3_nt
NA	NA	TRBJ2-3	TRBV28	CASSFGRGITDTQYF	TGTGCCAGCAGTTTTGGGCGGGGCATCACAGATACGCAGTATTTT
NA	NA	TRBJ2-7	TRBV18	CASSEAANRDEQYF	TGTGCCAGCTCAGAGGCCGCTAATCGGGACGAGCAGTACTTC
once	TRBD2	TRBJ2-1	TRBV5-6	CASSLRLAGGYEQFF	TGTGCCAGCAGCCTTAGACTAGCGGGAGGTTACGAGCAGTTCTTC
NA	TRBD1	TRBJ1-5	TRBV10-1	CASSESRDRDSNQPQHF	TGCGCCAGCAGTGAGTCGAGGGACAGGGACTCCAATCAGCCCCAGCATTTT
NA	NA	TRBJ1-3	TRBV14	CASSEGARVADTIYF	TGTGCCAGCAGCGAAGGGGCCAGGGTTGCTGACACCATATATTTT
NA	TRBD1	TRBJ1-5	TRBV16	CASSQSTGIVQPQHF	TGTGCCAGCAGCCAATCGACAGGGATCGTTCAGCCCCAGCATTTT
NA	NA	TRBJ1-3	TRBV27	CASSPRGYTGNTIYF	TGTGCCAGCAGTCCGAGGGGGTACACTGGAAACACCATATATTTT
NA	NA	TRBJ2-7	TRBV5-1	CASRATGSEQYF	TGCGCCAGCAGGGCTACAGGGTCCGAGCAGTACTTC
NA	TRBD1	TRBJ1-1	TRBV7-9	CASSLQGALEAFF	TGTGCCAGCAGCTTACAGGGGGCCCTTGAAGCTTTCTTT
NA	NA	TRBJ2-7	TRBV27	CASSLSGLQGQYF	TGTGCCAGCAGTTTATCGGGACTTCAGGGGCAGTACTTC
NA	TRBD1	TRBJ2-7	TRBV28	CASSLEGTGYYEQYF	TGTGCCAGCAGTTTAGAGGGGACAGGCTACTACGAGCAGTACTTC
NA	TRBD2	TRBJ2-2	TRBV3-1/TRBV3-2	CASTGGLAANTGELFF	TGTGCCAGCACCGGGGGACTAGCTGCGAACACCGGGGAGCTGTTTTTT
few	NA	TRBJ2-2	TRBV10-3	CAISELFGDNGELFF	TGTGCCATCAGTGAGTTGTTCGGGGATAACGGGGAGCTGTTTTTT
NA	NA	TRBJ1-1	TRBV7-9	CASSLQGSVNTEAFF	TGTGCCAGCAGCTTGCAGGGTTCGGTGAACACTGAAGCTTTCTTT
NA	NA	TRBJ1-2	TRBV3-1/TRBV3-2	CASSQDRGYGYTF	TGTGCCAGCAGCCAAGATCGGGGCTATGGCTACACCTTC
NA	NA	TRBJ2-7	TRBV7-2	CASSPRQRSSYEQYF	TGTGCCAGCAGCCCGCGGCAGCGGAGCTCCTACGAGCAGTACTTC
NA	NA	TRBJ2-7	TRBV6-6	CASSRGTRTTYEQYF	TGTGCCAGCAGTCGAGGGACACGAACTACCTACGAGCAGTACTTC
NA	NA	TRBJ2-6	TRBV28	CASSLIGGANVLTF	TGTGCCAGCAGTTTGATCGGTGGGGCCAACGTCCTGACTTTC
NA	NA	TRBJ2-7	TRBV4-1	CASSQDRSSYEQYF	TGCGCCAGCAGCCAAGATCGGAGCTCCTACGAGCAGTACTTC
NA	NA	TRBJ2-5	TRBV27	CASSRDSGETQYF	TGTGCCAGCAGCAGGGACTCTGGGGAGACCCAGTACTTC
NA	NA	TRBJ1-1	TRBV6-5	CASSHGEGGAEAFF	TGTGCCAGCAGTCATGGGGAAGGGGGGGCTGAAGCTTTCTTT
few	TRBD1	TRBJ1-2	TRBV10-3	CAITDRITNYGYTF	TGTGCCATCACGGACAGGATCACTAACTATGGCTACACCTTC
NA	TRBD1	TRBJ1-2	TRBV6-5	CASSYSRTGGTYGYTF	TGTGCCAGCAGTTACTCTCGGACAGGGGGGACCTATGGCTACACCTTC
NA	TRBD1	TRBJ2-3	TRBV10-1	CASRSSGQKDTQYF	TGCGCCAGCAGATCATCGGGACAGAAAGATACGCAGTATTTT
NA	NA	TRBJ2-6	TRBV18	CASSTAAPRSGANVLTF	TGTGCCAGCTCTACAGCGGCCCCTCGCTCTGGGGCCAACGTCCTGACTTTC
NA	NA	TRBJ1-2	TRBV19	CASTGSNYGYTF	TGTGCCAGTACAGGGTCTAACTATGGCTACACCTTC
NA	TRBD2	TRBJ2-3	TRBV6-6	CASLTSESTDTQYF	TGTGCCAGCCTTACTAGCGAAAGCACAGATACGCAGTATTTT
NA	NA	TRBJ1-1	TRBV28	CASSLTNTEAFF	TGTGCCAGCAGTCTCACAAACACTGAAGCTTTCTTT
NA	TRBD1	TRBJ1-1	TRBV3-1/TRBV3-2	CASSHSDRVDTEAFF	TGTGCCAGCAGCCACTCGGACAGGGTGGACACTGAAGCTTTCTTT
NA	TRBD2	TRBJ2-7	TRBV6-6	CASLPGGSIYEQYF	TGTGCCAGTCTTCCGGGGGGTTCTATCTACGAGCAGTACTTC
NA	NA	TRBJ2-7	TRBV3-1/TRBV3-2	CASSQDLGGGTLSYEQYF	TGTGCCAGCAGCCAAGATCTTGGGGGGGGGACACTCTCCTACGAGCAGTACTTC
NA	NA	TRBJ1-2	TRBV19	CASSRGQTTNYGYTF	TGTGCCAGTAGTCGAGGACAGACCACTAACTATGGCTACACCTTC
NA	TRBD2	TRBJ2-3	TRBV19	CASSLLAGGEDTQYF	TGTGCCAGTAGTCTCCTAGCGGGAGGGGAAGATACGCAGTATTTT
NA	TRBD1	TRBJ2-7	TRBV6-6	CASSRGQDYEQYF	TGTGCCAGCAGTCGGGGACAGGACTACGAGCAGTACTTC
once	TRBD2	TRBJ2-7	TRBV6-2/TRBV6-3	CASSPGGASYEQYF	TGTGCCAGCAGTCCGGGGGGAGCCTCCTACGAGCAGTACTTC
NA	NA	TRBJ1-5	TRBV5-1	CASSLGQTPNQPQHF	TGCGCCAGCAGCTTGGGACAGACGCCGAATCAGCCCCAGCATTTT
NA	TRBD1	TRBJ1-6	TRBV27	CASSKGQGGSPLHF	TGTGCCAGCAGTAAAGGACAGGGCGGGTCACCCCTCCACTTT
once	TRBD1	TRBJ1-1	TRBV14	CASSLDRGRGVNTEAFF	TGTGCCAGCAGCCTGGACAGGGGGCGAGGGGTGAACACTGAAGCTTTCTTT
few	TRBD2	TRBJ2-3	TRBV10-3	CAISESPGGYTQYF	TGTGCCATCAGTGAGTCACCGGGAGGATATACGCAGTATTTT
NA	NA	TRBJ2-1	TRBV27	CASSTGPPVQFF	TGTGCCAGCAGTACAGGGCCACCCGTACAGTTCTTC
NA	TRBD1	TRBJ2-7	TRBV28	CASSLGAGGRYEQYF	TGTGCCAGCAGTTTAGGGGCAGGGGGCAGGTACGAGCAGTACTTC
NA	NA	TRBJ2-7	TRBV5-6	CASSLLGHLSSYEQYF	TGTGCCAGCAGCTTACTTGGGCACCTCTCCTCCTACGAGCAGTACTTC